This entry lists 13 T cell receptor beta chains sequenced from one sample in a study of T cell repertoires in cytomegalovirus infection. TCRdb analysed the reads with MiXCR anew, one entry per CDR3 protein. The repertoire holds hundreds of thousands of distinct CDR3 sequences, with 20% to 25% as singletons. Sequencing input: CD8+ T cells from PBMCs. The receptors shown here come from a human donor in good health (CMV status not recorded). Some clones in this sample may be carry-over from other donors' samples.

The sample holds a few counts of this clonotype. The genes are TRBV20-1 and TRBJ1-6, with D maybe TRBD1 (6 bases). This CDR3 contains 14 residues. Germline V gene data show CDR1 as DFQATT and CDR2 as SNEGSKA (reference sequence). V dropped 6 bases and J dropped 10 bases, with 19 bases sitting between them. The CDR3 reads CSAPKQGPRSPLHF. CDR3 bases: TGCAGTGCCCCGAAGCAGGGGCCTCGATCACCCCTCCACTTT.

This clonotype came up many times. The chain uses TRBV7-6 and TRBJ2-3, with D possibly TRBD2 on 6 matching bases. The ends were cut back, 3 bases at V and 2 bases at J, with 15 bases in the middle. Germline-derived CDR1 and CDR2 are SGHVS and FNYEAQ. There are 16 residues in the CDR3. The CDR3 sequence: CASSFSSGTATDTQYF. Here the CDR3 DNA reads TGTGCCAGCAGCTTCTCCTCCGGGACTGCCACAGATACGCAGTATTTT.

The chain joins TRBV27 to TRBJ1-5, with D perhaps matching TRBD1 (5 bases). The germline V and J ends were trimmed by 5 bases and 5 bases, with 31 bases remaining between them. Germline V gene lookup returns CDR1 MNHEY and CDR2 SMNVEV (reference sequence). The CDR3 runs to 20 residues. CDR3 region: CASSPHGPGKGNQQYQPQHF. The CDR3, as DNA: TGTGCCAGCAGTCCTCACGGGCCAGGGAAAGGTAACCAACAGTATCAGCCCCAGCATTTT.

The V gene is TRBV29-1, the J gene TRBJ1-2; D gene unclear. V was clipped by 7 bases and J by 8 bases, with 14 bases between them. CDR1 is SQVTM, CDR2 ANQGSEA, per germline. The CDR3 runs 11 residues. The CDR3 coding sequence is TGCAGCGCTCCGCAACGGAACGGCTACACCTTC. Encoded protein: CSAPQRNGYTF.

Of note for this clonotype: One end of the junction does not line up with germline, which may come from a read error. The chain is built from TRBV7-2 and TRBJ2-1; 9 bases align to TRBD1. The CDR3 loop spans 13 amino acids. Germline-derived CDR1 and CDR2 are SGHTA and FQGNSA. The CDR3 reads CANSGTGTNEQFF. The CDR3 DNA reads TGTGCCAACAGCGGGACAGGGACGAATGAGCAGTTCTTC.

The table lists this clonotype with many counts. This chain joins TRBV7-2 and TRBJ2-5; D is unresolved. This CDR3 has 14 residues. Germline V gene data show CDR1 as SGHTA and CDR2 as FQGNSA. The V end lost 3 bases, the J end lost 5 bases, and 13 bases lay between the germline ends. The CDR3 nucleotides read TGTGCCAGCAGCTTCATAAGCATTCCGGAGACCCAGTACTTC. This gives the protein CASSFISIPETQYF. The full variable domain, rest sourced from reference TRBV7-2 and TRBJ2-5, is GAGVSQSPSNKVTEKGKDVELRCDPISGHTALYWYRQSLGQGLEFLIYFQGNSAPDKSGLPSDRFSAERTGGSVSTLTIQRTQQEDSAVYLCASSFISIPETQYFGPGTRLLVL.

The rearrangement joins TRBV28 to TRBJ1-2; the match to TRBD1 covers 7 bases. Germline V gene sequence: CDR1 MDHEN, CDR2 SYDVKM. V lost 6 bases and J lost 1; bases outside the gene matches: 8. This CDR3 spans 15 amino acids. This CDR3 reads CASSTRQGRNYGYTF. DNA of the CDR3: TGTGCCAGCAGCACTCGACAGGGACGTAACTATGGCTACACCTTC.

The rearrangement links TRBV2 to TRBJ1-2; 7 nucleotides agree with TRBD1. Germline-derived CDR1 and CDR2 are SNHLY and FYNNEI. The CDR3 extends over 15 amino acids. Trimming at V came to 4 bases and at J to 2 bases, leaving 7 bases not matched to a gene. The CDR3 coding sequence is TGTGCCAGCAGTGTTCGTGAGGGGGCGAACTATGGCTACACCTTC. Amino acid sequence: CASSVREGANYGYTF. The full variable domain, rest sourced from reference TRBV2 and TRBJ1-2, is EPEVTQTPSHQVTQMGQEVILRCVPISNHLYFYWYRQILGQKVEFLVSFYNNEISEKSEIFDDQFSVERPDGSNFTLKIRSTKLEDSAMYFCASSVREGANYGYTFGSGTRLTVV.

The chain joins TRBV4-1 to TRBJ2-5; 7 bases map to TRBD1. The germline gives CDR1 MGHRA, CDR2 YSYEKL. J was trimmed by 5 bases and V by 2 bases; bases with no gene match: 8. This CDR3 has 15 amino acids. CDR3 sequence: CASSQLTGREETQYF. The CDR3 coding sequence is TGCGCCAGCAGCCAATTGACAGGGCGAGAGGAGACCCAGTACTTC.

The chain recombines TRBV28 with TRBJ1-3, with D maybe TRBD1 (6 bases). With 10 bases removed from V and 4 bases from J, the gap between germline ends came to 17 bases. CDR1 and CDR2 from the germline V gene are MDHEN and SYDVKM. CDR3 length equals 14 residues. CDR3 sequence reads: CATRPGAGGNTIYF. CDR3 coding DNA: TGTGCCACGAGGCCGGGGGCAGGGGGAAACACCATATATTTT.

Concerning this clonotype itself: A much bigger clone sits one base away, suggesting this may be a read error. The chain has TRBV7-9 and TRBJ1-1; D is unresolved. The CDR3 consists of 12 residues. Germline values: CDR1 SEHNR, CDR2 FQNEAQ (reference sequence). The germline V and J ends were trimmed by 5 bases and 2 bases, with 6 bases remaining between them. The CDR3 DNA is TGTGCCAGCAGCCACGATAACACTGAAGCTTTCTTT. Its translation is CASSHDNTEAFF.

This clonotype was seen only a few times. The chain uses TRBV27 and TRBJ1-1; D not resolved. Germline lookup yields CDR1 MNHEY and CDR2 SMNVEV (reference sequence). Trimming took off 0 bases at V and 6 bases at J, with 11 bases between the two ends. The CDR3 loop spans 14 amino acids. The DNA of the CDR3 is TGTGCCAGCAGTTTATCGATCGCGTCTCCTGAAGCTTTCTTT. Translation: CASSLSIASPEAFF.

CDR3 DNA sequence: TGTGCCAGCAGTTCGGACAGTCCCGATCAGTTCTTC. This codes for CASSSDSPDQFF. This chain joins TRBV12-3 or TRBV12-4 and TRBJ2-1, with D perhaps TRBD1 (6 bases). V was shortened by 4 bases and J by 13 bases, with 14 bases between the two germline ends. CDR3 length: 12 residues.